The 20 T cell receptor beta chains presented below share a single source sample, sequenced in a study of blood T cell repertoires in COVID-19 (dated by TCRdb to the early 2020s). Libraries were built with the immunoSEQ multiplex PCR assay. The clones in this table, taken by TCRdb from immuneACCESS, are in-frame only. Not every clone is retained; where verified, under half of the shortfall comes from an unresolved V gene, and the cause of the rest is unknown. For this sample there are more than 400,000 clones; about nine tenths appear just once. The ten largest clones capture under 0.7% of the sample. Source material: PBMCs or T cells enriched from blood (not recorded which). These receptors came from a man between 18 and 35 years old who had recovered from COVID-19.

A remark on this clone: This sample includes further DNA sequences coding for the same CDR3. The chain has TRBV28 and TRBJ1-2, with D unclear. The length of the CDR3 is 13 residues. Germline values: CDR1 MDHEN, CDR2 SYDVKM. With 3 bases removed from V and 5 bases from J, the gap between germline ends came to 10 bases. The CDR3 sequence is CASSFPGSYGYTF. DNA for the CDR3: TGTGCCAGCAGTTTCCCAGGCAGTTATGGCTACACCTTC.

This chain links TRBV14 with TRBJ1-1, with 9 nucleotides matching TRBD1. Trimming removed 1 base from V and 3 bases from J; junction bases left unmatched: 3. CDR3 length: 15 residues. Germline V gene sequence: CDR1 SGHDN, CDR2 FVKESK. CDR3 DNA sequence: TGTGCCAGCAGCCAAGGACAGGGGGGATACACTGAAGCTTTCTTT. Translation gives CASSQGQGGYTEAFF.

The chain links TRBV7-9 to TRBJ2-1; 8 nucleotides align to TRBD2. Per the germline V gene, CDR1 is SEHNR and CDR2 is FQNEAQ (reference sequence). V gave up 0 bases and J gave up 6 bases; unmatched junction bases: 7. CDR3 length: 16 residues. The CDR3: CASSLARLAGSNEQFF. For the CDR3, the DNA is TGTGCCAGCAGCTTAGCTCGGCTAGCGGGCTCCAATGAGCAGTTCTTC.

This clone was seen once. The chain recombines TRBV7-8 with TRBJ1-1, with D unresolved. V gave up 1 base and J gave up 6 bases, with 9 bases separating them. This CDR3 has 13 residues. Germline CDR1 reads SGHVS; CDR2 reads FQNEAQ. The CDR3 is CASSLVSGAEAFF. CDR3 DNA: TGTGCCAGCAGCTTAGTGAGCGGGGCTGAAGCTTTCTTT.

This clone was seen more than once but under ten times. V is TRBV6-1 and J is TRBJ1-1, with D perhaps TRBD1 (5 bases). This CDR3 contains 15 residues. Looked up from germline, CDR1 is MNHNS and CDR2 is SASEGT. With 3 bases removed from V and 1 base from J, the gap between germline ends came to 12 bases. The chain's CDR3 is CASSDRLGGNTEAFF. In DNA form, the CDR3 reads TGTGCCAGCAGTGACCGCCTCGGGGGGAACACTGAAGCTTTCTTT.

The chain carries TRBV25-1 and TRBJ1-1; 7 bases fit TRBD1. V lost 6 bases, J lost 2 bases, and 3 bases stayed unmatched. This CDR3 spans 13 amino acids. CDR1 is MGHDK, CDR2 SYGVNS, per germline. CDR3 DNA: TGTGCCAGCAGGCAGGGGGGAAACACTGAAGCTTTCTTT. Translating it yields CASRQGGNTEAFF. The variable domain in full, completed from reference TRBV25-1 and TRBJ1-1, reads EADIYQTPRYLVIGTGKKITLECSQTMGHDKMYWYQQDPGMELHLIHYSYGVNSTEKGDLSSESTVSRIRTEHFPLTLESARPSHTSQYLCASRQGGNTEAFFGQGTRLTVV.

V usage is TRBV5-6 and J usage is TRBJ2-5; D uncertain. The V gene's germline CDR1 is SGHDT and CDR2 YYEEEE. The CDR3 length is 16 residues. V was trimmed by 0 bases and J by 5 bases, leaving 17 bases between them. This chain's CDR3 is CASSLGPYSRMETQYF. CDR3 in DNA: TGTGCCAGCAGCTTGGGACCTTATTCTAGGATGGAGACCCAGTACTTC.

V usage is TRBV9 and J usage is TRBJ2-1, with D possibly TRBD2 on 5 matching bases. The CDR3 length is 16 residues. In germline, CDR1 is SGDLS, CDR2 YYNGEE. V was clipped by 0 bases and J by 4 bases, with 14 bases between them. The CDR3 bases are TGTGCCAGCAGCGTAGACGTGCGGGCGAATTACAATGAGCAGTTCTTC. Translated, it gives CASSVDVRANYNEQFF.

The rearrangement links TRBV6-1 to TRBJ1-1; D unresolved. V was cut by 3 bases and J by 2 bases, with 16 bases left in between. CDR1 MNHNS and CDR2 SASEGT come from the germline V gene. The CDR3 covers 16 residues. CDR3 residues: CASSELALLFNTEAFF. In nucleotides, the CDR3 is TGTGCCAGCAGTGAGCTGGCCCTCCTTTTTAACACTGAAGCTTTCTTT.

The count of this clone is one. The V and J genes are TRBV28 and TRBJ2-1, with 9 nucleotides matching TRBD2. Germline V gene data show CDR1 as MDHEN and CDR2 as SYDVKM. After removal of 10 bases from V and 9 bases from J, the junction contained 4 bases not matched to a gene. The CDR3 extends over 11 amino acids. For the CDR3, the DNA is TGTGCCACCTCACTAGCGGGTGAGCAGTTCTTC. Amino acid sequence: CATSLAGEQFF.

This clone was counted once. The chain links TRBV29-1 to TRBJ1-5; D may be TRBD1 (5 bases). Germline CDR1 reads SQVTM; CDR2 reads ANQGSEA. The CDR3 runs 12 residues. Deletions cut 7 bases from V and 3 bases from J, with 10 bases between. CDR3 in DNA: TGCAGCGCGGGGCAGGCCAATCAGCCCCAGCATTTT. Encoded protein: CSAGQANQPQHF.

This chain links TRBV28 with TRBJ1-1, with D unclear. V was trimmed by 3 bases and J by 0 bases, leaving 14 bases between them. The V gene's germline CDR1 is MDHEN and CDR2 SYDVKM. This CDR3 contains 16 residues. The CDR3 loop reads CASSFGGPNMNTEAFF. The CDR3 nucleotides are TGTGCCAGCAGTTTTGGAGGGCCGAACATGAACACTGAAGCTTTCTTT.

To note about this clone: The germline gene is not matched at one end of the junction; a read error may be the cause. The chain combines TRBV28 with TRBJ1-2; 7 bases agree with TRBD1. The V gene's germline CDR1 is MDHEN and CDR2 SYDVKM. The CDR3 is made up of 11 amino acids. The CDR3 DNA follows: TGTGCCAGCAGAGATGACAGGGTGGCAGACTTC. This codes for CASRDDRVADF.

The chain has TRBV28 and TRBJ2-7, with D possibly matching TRBD2 (5 bases). Per the germline V gene, CDR1 is MDHEN and CDR2 is SYDVKM. The CDR3 is made up of 14 amino acids. Trimming removed 10 bases at V and 0 bases at J, with 16 bases between. In nucleotides, the CDR3 is TGTGCCACCCGGGGAGAGCCGAGCTCCTACGAGCAGTACTTC. This codes for CATRGEPSSYEQYF.

This clone was counted between two and nine times. The V and J genes are TRBV11-2 and TRBJ2-7; D possibly corresponds to TRBD1 (5 bases). Germline V gene data show CDR1 as SGHAT and CDR2 as FQNNGV. CDR3 length: 14 residues. V lost 5 bases to trimming and J lost 1 base, with 12 bases between them. In DNA, the CDR3 is TGTGCCAGCAGCCCAAATCAGGGTTCCTACGAGCAGTACTTC. This translates into CASSPNQGSYEQYF.

This clone was detected only once. The V and J genes are TRBV7-9 and TRBJ2-1; a possible D gene is TRBD1 (5 bases). V gave up 4 bases and J gave up 7 bases, with 20 bases separating them. The CDR3 is 16 residues long. Looked up from germline, CDR1 is SEHNR and CDR2 is FQNEAQ (reference sequence). The CDR3 nucleotides are TGTGCCAGCAGCTCCACCCGGCAGGGAAAGGGGAATGAGCAGTTCTTC. It encodes CASSSTRQGKGNEQFF.

This chain links TRBV6-5 with TRBJ1-1; TRBD1 agrees at 8 bases. The CDR3 has 12 amino acids. CDR1 is MNHEY and CDR2 is SVGAGI in the germline V gene. V lost 7 bases to trimming and J lost 7 bases; unmatched junction nucleotides: 5. DNA for the CDR3: TGTGCCAGCAAACAGGGGGTTATTGAAGCTTTCTTT. It encodes CASKQGVIEAFF.

This clone was recorded a few times. The V call is TRBV3-1 (or the pseudogene TRBV3-2), the J call TRBJ1-2, with TRBD1 identical over 10 bases. With V trimmed by 1 base and J by 4 bases, 3 bases remained unmatched. This CDR3 comprises 15 residues. Germline-derived CDR1 and CDR2 are LGHDT and YNNKEL (reference sequence). The CDR3: CASSQGRTGGYGYTF. CDR3 nucleotides: TGTGCCAGCAGCCAAGGCAGGACAGGGGGCTATGGCTACACCTTC.

This sequence joins TRBV3-1 (or the pseudogene TRBV3-2) and TRBJ2-5, with 8 bases fitting TRBD2. CDR1 LGHDT and CDR2 YNNKEL come from the germline V gene (reference sequence). CDR3 size: 18 residues. With V trimmed by 1 base and J by 4 bases, 14 bases remained unmatched. In DNA, the CDR3 is TGTGCCAGCAGCCAAGTCAGGCAGCGGGAGAACCGTGGAGAGACCCAGTACTTC. It specifies CASSQVRQRENRGETQYF.

This clone was detected only once. The chain joins TRBV30 to TRBJ1-6; D possibly corresponds to TRBD1 (5 bases). Germline CDR1 GTSNPN, CDR2 SVGIG (reference sequence). The CDR3 contains 13 residues. V lost 4 bases to trimming and J lost 13 bases, with 17 bases between them. CDR3 DNA: TGTGCCTGGACCTCGATAGGGGCGGCGCCCCTCCACTTT. It codes for CAWTSIGAAPLHF.